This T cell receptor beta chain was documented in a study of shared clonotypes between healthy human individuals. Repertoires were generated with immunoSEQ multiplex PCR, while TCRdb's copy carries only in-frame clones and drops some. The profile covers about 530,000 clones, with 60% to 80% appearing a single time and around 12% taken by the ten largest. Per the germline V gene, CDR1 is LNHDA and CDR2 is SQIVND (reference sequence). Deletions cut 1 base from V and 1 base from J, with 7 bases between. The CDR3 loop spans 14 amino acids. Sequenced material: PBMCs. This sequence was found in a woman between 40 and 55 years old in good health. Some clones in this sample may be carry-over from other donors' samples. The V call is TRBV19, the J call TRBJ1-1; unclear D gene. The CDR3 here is CASSIAWGNTEAFF. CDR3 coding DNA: TGTGCCAGTAGTATAGCCTGGGGGAACACTGAAGCTTTCTTT.